The clone carrying this TCR beta chain was seen ten or more times. This sample was included in a study of T cells in Graves' hyperthyroidism and ophthalmopathy. Study details: The authors collected peripheral blood at initial diagnosis, before any treatment.

V trimming: 5 bases; J trimming: 0 bases; junction bases outside the gene matches: 5. Germline loops: CDR1 MNHGY, CDR2 SVAAGI. CDR3 length equals 15 residues. RNA transcripts yielded amplified TCR beta CDR3 regions. First-round RT-PCR of the TCR CDR3 relied on the HTBI primer set. TCRdb re-analysed the multiplex PCR reads in MiXCR, keeping a single row per CDR3 protein. The sample records around 690,000 distinct CDR3 sequences, around 20% being singletons. Material: blood. The receptor was derived from a man aged 25-45 years with Graves' ophthalmopathy. The chain combines TRBV6-9 with TRBJ2-3, with TRBD2 identical over 7 bases. As DNA, the CDR3 is TGTGCCAGCAGTCCTAGCGGAAGGAGCACAGATACGCAGTATTTT. It yields the protein CASSPSGRSTDTQYF.